This T cell receptor (beta chain) was sequenced for a study of T cell responses to AZD1222 COVID-19 vaccine. Study outcomes and limitations: Most donors were white British and more were female, and clonal diversity was possibly underestimated.

This CDR3 region has 16 residues. Per germline, CDR1 MDHEN and CDR2 SYDVKM. With 3 bases removed from V and 0 bases from J, the gap between germline ends came to 14 bases. Notes on this clone: What it binds is not known.

Assay used: immunoSEQ multiplex PCR; TCRdb lists only in-frame clones, some missing. The sample holds some 80,000 clones, 75% to 90% seen once. The source of this sequence is an adult in good health. The J gene is TRBJ1-2, the V gene TRBV28; no clear D. The sample consisted of peripheral blood, taken on day 0 of AZD1222 vaccination. CDR3 DNA sequence: TGTGCCAGCAGTTTCCCCACGGACTTAGCTAACTATGGCTACACCTTC. Its protein is CASSFPTDLANYGYTF.